Each of the 10 T cell receptor beta chains below was sequenced from the same sample in a study of cytomegalovirus exposure and HLA in healthy donors. The PCR used 60 Vbeta and 13 Jbeta primers. The repertoire was sequenced with immunoSEQ multiplex PCR; TCRdb's copy has only in-frame clones and lacks some. The data contain 50,000 to 75,000 clones, over 60% of them singletons. Input material: PBMCs. The receptors stem from a man aged 25-45 years in good health and CMV-seropositive.

The chain carries TRBV4-1 and TRBJ2-5, with 8 nucleotides matching TRBD2. From germline, CDR1 is MGHRA and CDR2 YSYEKL. This CDR3 spans 16 amino acids. V shed 3 bases and J 2 bases; nucleotides not matched to a gene: 8. The CDR3, as DNA: TGCGCCAGCAGCCACTCGGGCGGGGGGACTCAAGAGACCCAGTACTTC. Translation gives CASSHSGGGTQETQYF.

This chain links TRBV9 with TRBJ2-5; 9 nucleotides agree with TRBD2. Per the germline V gene, CDR1 is SGDLS and CDR2 is YYNGEE. V shed 3 bases, J shed 2 bases, and the junction held 14 bases outside the gene matches. This CDR3 contains 18 residues. The CDR3 region is CASSADWAGGPHQETQYF. The CDR3 DNA reads as TGTGCCAGCAGCGCTGACTGGGCGGGGGGGCCGCATCAAGAGACCCAGTACTTC.

The chain combines TRBV4-3 with TRBJ2-7, with 7 bases fitting TRBD1. J lost 3 bases, V lost 0 bases, and 5 bases had no gene match. Per the germline V gene, CDR1 is LGHNA and CDR2 is YSLEER. The CDR3 is made up of 15 amino acids. CDR3: CASSQDDRVNYEQYF. As DNA, the CDR3 is TGCGCCAGCAGCCAAGATGACAGGGTTAACTACGAGCAGTACTTC.

A few counts support this clone. J is TRBJ1-1 and V is TRBV21-1. TRBV21-1 is flagged as a pseudogene. This CDR3 is 18 amino acids long. The DNA for the CDR3 is TGTGCCAGCAGCAACCGAGGCCTGTGGCTCAGAGAGAACACTGAAGCTTTCTTT. Amino acids: CASSNRGLWLRENTEAFF.

Of note for this clone: One end of the junction does not line up with germline, which may come from a read error. Different DNA sequences within this sample yield the same CDR3. V is TRBV14 and J is TRBJ1-1; maybe TRBD1 (5 bases). The CDR3 has 14 amino acids. CDR1 and CDR2 from the germline V gene are SGHDN and FVKESK. The DNA for the CDR3 is TGTGCCAGCAGCCAACAGGGCTTTAACACTGAGGCTTTCTTT. It is translated as CASSQQGFNTEAFF.

This chain links TRBV7-9 with TRBJ2-5; D is unclear. This CDR3 spans 14 amino acids. V was pared by 5 bases and J by 4 bases, with 14 bases between. Germline CDR1 SEHNR, CDR2 FQNEAQ (reference sequence). The DNA for the CDR3 is TGTGCCAGCAGCCCCCGCGCTAGAGCAGAGACCCAGTACTTC. Amino acid sequence: CASSPRARAETQYF.

The chain joins TRBV28 to TRBJ2-7; 9 bases map to TRBD1. V shed 7 bases and J 2 bases; nucleotides not matched to a gene: 3. CDR3 size: 13 residues. Germline V gene lookup returns CDR1 MDHEN and CDR2 SYDVKM. CDR3: CASNRQGAYEQYF. CDR3 sequence (DNA): TGTGCCAGCAATCGACAGGGGGCCTACGAGCAGTACTTC.

CDR3 amino acids: CASSLPYRQPTEAFF. CDR3 in DNA: TGCGCCAGCAGCCTCCCTTACCGACAGCCAACTGAAGCTTTCTTT. The rearrangement links TRBV5-1 to TRBJ1-1, with D possibly TRBD1 on 5 matching bases. CDR1 is SGHRS, CDR2 YFSETQ, per germline. The CDR3 is made up of 15 amino acids. The ends were cut back, 4 bases at V and 5 bases at J, with 18 bases in the middle.

V and J are TRBV9 and TRBJ2-3, with 8 bases matching TRBD2. Germline assignment: CDR1 SGDLS and CDR2 YYNGEE. J lost 3 bases, V lost 4 bases, and 7 bases had no gene match. The CDR3 contains 15 residues. CDR3 bases: TGTGCCAGCAGCACCCCCGGGGGGGGTACAGATACGCAGTATTTT. This codes for CASSTPGGGTDTQYF.

The V gene is TRBV29-1, the J gene TRBJ1-2, with D hard to call. In germline, CDR1 is SQVTM, CDR2 ANQGSEA. The CDR3 has 10 residues. V gave up 7 bases and J gave up 6 bases, with 9 bases separating them. This chain's CDR3 is CSADTDGYTF. CDR3 in DNA: TGCAGCGCCGACACCGATGGCTACACCTTC.